This T cell receptor (beta chain) was recorded in a study of Ad26.COV2.S vaccination and SARS-CoV-2 variants. Study summary: Ad26.COV2.S was injected intramuscularly once or twice, 56 days apart.

Concerning this clone itself: Its antigen remains unidentified.

Documented treatment: some 19 received Ad26.COV2.S at low or high dose, single or two shots; several received placebo; per-sample allocation not given. The samples date from day 63 after the first vaccine or placebo injection. With 2 bases removed from V and 6 bases from J, the gap between germline ends came to 19 bases. From germline, CDR1 is LNHNV and CDR2 YYDKDF (reference sequence). CDR3 length equals 17 residues. Method: immunoSEQ multiplex PCR; TCRdb's copy keeps in-frame clones and lacks some. The sample contains under 300,000 clones, 70% to 90% of which appear only once. General study results and limits: The placebo group had lower spike-specific TCR breadth than the vaccine recipients did. For non-spike TCRs, breadth in vaccine recipients resembled that in placebo recipients.

Material: peripheral blood, obtained in a trial of Ad26.COV2.S vaccine versus placebo. The receptor comes from a person between 18 and 60 years old who received the Ad26.COV2.S COVID-19 vaccine or a placebo. The J gene is TRBJ2-2, the V gene TRBV15, with D perhaps matching TRBD2 (5 bases). CDR3 sequence: CATSRNPISRGPGELFF. The CDR3 region has the DNA TGTGCCACCAGCAGAAACCCAATCAGTCGGGGTCCCGGGGAGCTGTTTTTT.